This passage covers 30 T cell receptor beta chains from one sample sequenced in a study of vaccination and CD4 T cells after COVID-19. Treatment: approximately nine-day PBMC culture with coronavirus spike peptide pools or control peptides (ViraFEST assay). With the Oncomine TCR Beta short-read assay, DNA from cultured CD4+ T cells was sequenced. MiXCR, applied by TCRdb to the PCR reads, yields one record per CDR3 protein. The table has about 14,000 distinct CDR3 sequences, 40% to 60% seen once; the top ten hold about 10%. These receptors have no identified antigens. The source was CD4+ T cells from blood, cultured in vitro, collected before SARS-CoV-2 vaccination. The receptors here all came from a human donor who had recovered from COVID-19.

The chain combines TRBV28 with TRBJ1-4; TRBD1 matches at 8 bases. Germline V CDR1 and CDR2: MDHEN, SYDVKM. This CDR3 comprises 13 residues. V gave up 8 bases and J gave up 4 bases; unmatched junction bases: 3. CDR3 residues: CASGQGHNEKLFF. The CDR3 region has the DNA TGTGCCAGCGGACAGGGTCATAATGAAAAACTGTTTTTT.

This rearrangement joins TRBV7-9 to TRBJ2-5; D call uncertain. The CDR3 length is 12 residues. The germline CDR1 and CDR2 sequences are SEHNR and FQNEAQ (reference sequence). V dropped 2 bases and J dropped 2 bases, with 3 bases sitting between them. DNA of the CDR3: TGTGCCAGCAGCTTAAGGCAAGAGACCCAGTACTTC. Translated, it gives CASSLRQETQYF.

The CDR3 loop reads CASSTTQGWEQYF. As DNA, the CDR3 is TGTGCCAGTAGTACAACGCAGGGGTGGGAGCAGTACTTC. The chain employs TRBV19 and TRBJ2-7, with D perhaps TRBD1 (6 bases). The CDR3 consists of 13 residues. The V gene lost 4 bases and the J gene lost 7 bases, with 14 bases spanning the gap. Germline-derived CDR1 and CDR2 are LNHDA and SQIVND (reference sequence).

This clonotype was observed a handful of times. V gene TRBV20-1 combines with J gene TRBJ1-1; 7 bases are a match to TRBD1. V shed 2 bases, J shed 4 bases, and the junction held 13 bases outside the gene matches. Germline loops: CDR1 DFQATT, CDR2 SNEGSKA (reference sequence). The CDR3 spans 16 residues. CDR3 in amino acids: CSARPTMTGWSTEAFF. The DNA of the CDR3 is TGCAGTGCTAGACCCACGATGACAGGGTGGAGCACTGAAGCTTTCTTT.

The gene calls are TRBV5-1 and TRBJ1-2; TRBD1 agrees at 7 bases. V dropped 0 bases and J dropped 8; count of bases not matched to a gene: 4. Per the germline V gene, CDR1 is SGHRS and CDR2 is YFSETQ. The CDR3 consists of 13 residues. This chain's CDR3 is CASSLEQGYGYTF. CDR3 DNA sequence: TGCGCCAGCAGCTTGGAACAGGGGTACGGCTACACCTTC.

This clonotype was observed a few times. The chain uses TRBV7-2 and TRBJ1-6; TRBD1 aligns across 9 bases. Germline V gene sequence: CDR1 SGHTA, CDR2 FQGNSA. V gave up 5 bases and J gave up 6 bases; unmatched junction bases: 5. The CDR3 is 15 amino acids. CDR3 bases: TGTGCCAGCAGCCAAGGGACAGGGATTAATTCACCCCTCCACTTT. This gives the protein CASSQGTGINSPLHF.

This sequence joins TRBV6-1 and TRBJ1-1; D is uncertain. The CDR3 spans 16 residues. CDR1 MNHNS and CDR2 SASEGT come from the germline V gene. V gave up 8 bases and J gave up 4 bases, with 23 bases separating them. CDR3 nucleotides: TGTGCCAGCCGTCGTAACCCGGGTCCAGTGGCCACTGAAGCTTTCTTT. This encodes CASRRNPGPVATEAFF.

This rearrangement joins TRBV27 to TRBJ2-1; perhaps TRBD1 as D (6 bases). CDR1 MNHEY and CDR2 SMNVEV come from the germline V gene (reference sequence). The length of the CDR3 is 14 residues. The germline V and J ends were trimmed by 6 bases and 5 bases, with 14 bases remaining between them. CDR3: CASRITGSHNEQFF. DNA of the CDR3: TGTGCCAGCAGAATAACAGGGAGCCACAATGAGCAGTTCTTC.

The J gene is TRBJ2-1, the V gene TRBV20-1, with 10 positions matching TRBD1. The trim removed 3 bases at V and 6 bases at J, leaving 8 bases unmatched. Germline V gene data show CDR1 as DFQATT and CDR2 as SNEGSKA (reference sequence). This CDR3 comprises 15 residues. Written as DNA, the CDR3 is TGCAGTGCTAGTTTTCGGGACAGGGGAGGCAATGAGCAGTTCTTC. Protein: CSASFRDRGGNEQFF.

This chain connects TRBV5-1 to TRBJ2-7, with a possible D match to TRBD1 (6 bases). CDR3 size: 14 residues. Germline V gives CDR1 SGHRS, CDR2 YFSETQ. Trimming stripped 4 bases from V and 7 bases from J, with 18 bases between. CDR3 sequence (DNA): TGCGCCAGCAGCACACAGCAGGGGTCGGGGGAGCAGTACTTC. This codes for CASSTQQGSGEQYF.

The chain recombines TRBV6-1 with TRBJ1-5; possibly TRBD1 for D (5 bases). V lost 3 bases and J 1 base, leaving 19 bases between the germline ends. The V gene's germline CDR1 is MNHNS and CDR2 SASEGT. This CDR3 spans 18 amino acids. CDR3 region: CASSEGLLGGISNQPQHF. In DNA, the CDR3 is TGTGCCAGCAGTGAGGGACTCTTGGGGGGAATAAGCAATCAGCCCCAGCATTTT.

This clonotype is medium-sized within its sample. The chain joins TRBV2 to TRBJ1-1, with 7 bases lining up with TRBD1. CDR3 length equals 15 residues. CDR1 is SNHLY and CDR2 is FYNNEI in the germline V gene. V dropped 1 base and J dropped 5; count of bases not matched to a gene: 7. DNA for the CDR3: TGTGCCAGCAGTGAAGGGGCCCCAGGGGGTACTGAAGCTTTCTTT. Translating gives CASSEGAPGGTEAFF. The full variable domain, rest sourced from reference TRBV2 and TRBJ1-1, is EPEVTQTPSHQVTQMGQEVILRCVPISNHLYFYWYRQILGQKVEFLVSFYNNEISEKSEIFDDQFSVERPDGSNFTLKIRSTKLEDSAMYFCASSEGAPGGTEAFFGQGTRLTVV.

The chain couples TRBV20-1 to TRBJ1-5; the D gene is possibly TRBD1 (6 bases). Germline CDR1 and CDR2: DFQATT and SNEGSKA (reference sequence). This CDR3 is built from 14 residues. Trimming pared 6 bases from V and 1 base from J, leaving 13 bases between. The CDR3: CSAVGGLSNQPQHF. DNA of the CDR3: TGCAGTGCGGTGGGGGGGCTGAGCAATCAGCCCCAGCATTTT.

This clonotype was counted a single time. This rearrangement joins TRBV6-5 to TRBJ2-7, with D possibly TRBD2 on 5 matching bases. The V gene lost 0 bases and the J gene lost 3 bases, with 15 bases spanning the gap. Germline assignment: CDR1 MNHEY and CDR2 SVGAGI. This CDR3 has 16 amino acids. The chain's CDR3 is CASSYSPSRKFYEQYF. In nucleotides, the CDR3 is TGTGCCAGCAGTTACTCGCCTAGCCGTAAATTCTACGAGCAGTACTTC.

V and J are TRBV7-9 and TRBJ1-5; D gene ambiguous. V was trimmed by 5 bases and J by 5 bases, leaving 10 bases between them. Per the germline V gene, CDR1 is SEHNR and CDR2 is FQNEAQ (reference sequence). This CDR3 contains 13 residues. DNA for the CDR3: TGTGCCAGCAGCCGAAACGTTGATCAGCCCCAGCATTTT. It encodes CASSRNVDQPQHF.

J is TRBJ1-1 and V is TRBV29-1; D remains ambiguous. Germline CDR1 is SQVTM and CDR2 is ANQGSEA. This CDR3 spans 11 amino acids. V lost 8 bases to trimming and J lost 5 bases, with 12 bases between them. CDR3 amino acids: CSFRIVTEAFF. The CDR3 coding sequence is TGCAGCTTCCGGATTGTTACTGAAGCTTTCTTT. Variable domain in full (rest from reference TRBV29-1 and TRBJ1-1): SAVISQKPSRDICQRGTSLTIQCQVDSQVTMMFWYRQQPGQSLTLIATANQGSEATYESGFVIDKFPISRPNLTFSTLTVSNMSPEDSSIYLCSFRIVTEAFFGQGTRLTVV.

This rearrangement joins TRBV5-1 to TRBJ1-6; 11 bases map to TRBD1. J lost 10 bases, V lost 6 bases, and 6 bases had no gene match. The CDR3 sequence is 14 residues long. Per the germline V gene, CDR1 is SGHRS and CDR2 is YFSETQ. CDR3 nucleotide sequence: TGCGCCAGCACCACGGGACAGGGGGTCTCACCCCTCCACTTT. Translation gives CASTTGQGVSPLHF.

The CDR3 protein is CASSYWRGGTDTQYF. In nucleotides, the CDR3 is TGTGCCAGCAGTTACTGGAGAGGGGGCACAGATACGCAGTATTTT. J is TRBJ2-3 and V is TRBV6-5; D could derive from TRBD1 or TRBD2 (5 bases each). The V and J ends lost 1 base and 1 base respectively, with 9 bases between them. Germline CDR1 and CDR2: MNHEY and SVGAGI. This CDR3 has 15 residues.

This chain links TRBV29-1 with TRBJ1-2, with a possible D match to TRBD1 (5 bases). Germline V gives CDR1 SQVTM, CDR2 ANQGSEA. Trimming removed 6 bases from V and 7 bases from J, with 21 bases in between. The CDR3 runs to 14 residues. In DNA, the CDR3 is TGCAGCGTGGGACCCCGGGCGGCGTCTGGTGGCTACACCTTC. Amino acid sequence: CSVGPRAASGGYTF.

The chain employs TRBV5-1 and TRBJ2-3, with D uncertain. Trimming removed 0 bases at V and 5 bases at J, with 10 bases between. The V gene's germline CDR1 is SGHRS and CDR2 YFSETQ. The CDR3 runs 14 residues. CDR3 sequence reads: CASSLDKGRDTQYF. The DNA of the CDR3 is TGCGCCAGCAGCTTGGATAAAGGCAGAGATACGCAGTATTTT.

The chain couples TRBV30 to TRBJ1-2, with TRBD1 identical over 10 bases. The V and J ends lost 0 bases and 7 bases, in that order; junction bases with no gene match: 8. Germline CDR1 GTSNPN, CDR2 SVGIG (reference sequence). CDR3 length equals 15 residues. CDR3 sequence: CAWSVPDRGYGGYTF. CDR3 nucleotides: TGTGCCTGGAGTGTACCGGACAGGGGGTACGGTGGCTACACCTTC.

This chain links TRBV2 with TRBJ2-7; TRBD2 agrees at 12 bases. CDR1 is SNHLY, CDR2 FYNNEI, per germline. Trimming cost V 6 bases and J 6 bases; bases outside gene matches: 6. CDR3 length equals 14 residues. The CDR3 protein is CASSDTSGRPEQYF. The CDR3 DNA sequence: TGTGCCAGCAGCGATACTAGCGGGAGGCCCGAGCAGTACTTC.

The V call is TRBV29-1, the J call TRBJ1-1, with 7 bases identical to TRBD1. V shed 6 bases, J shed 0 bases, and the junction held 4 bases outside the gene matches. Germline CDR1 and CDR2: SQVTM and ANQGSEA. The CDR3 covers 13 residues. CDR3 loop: CSVGQTLNTEAFF. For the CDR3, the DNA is TGCAGCGTGGGACAGACCTTGAACACTGAAGCTTTCTTT.

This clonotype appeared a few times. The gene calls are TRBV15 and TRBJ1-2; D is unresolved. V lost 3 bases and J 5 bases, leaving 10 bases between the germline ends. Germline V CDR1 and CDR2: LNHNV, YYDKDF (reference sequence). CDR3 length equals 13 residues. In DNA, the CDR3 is TGTGCCACCAGCAGGGAACCGGGGTATGGCTACACCTTC. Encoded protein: CATSREPGYGYTF.

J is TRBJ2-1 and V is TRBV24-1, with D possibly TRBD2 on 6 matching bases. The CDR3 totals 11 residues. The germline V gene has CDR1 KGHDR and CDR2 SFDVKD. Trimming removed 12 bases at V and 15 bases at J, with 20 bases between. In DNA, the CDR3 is TGTGCCTCCCGCTCGTGGAACGGGGGGTTCTTC. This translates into CASRSWNGGFF.

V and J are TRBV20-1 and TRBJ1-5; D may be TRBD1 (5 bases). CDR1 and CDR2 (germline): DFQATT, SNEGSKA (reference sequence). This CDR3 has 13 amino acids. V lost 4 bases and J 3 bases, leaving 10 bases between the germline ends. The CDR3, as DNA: TGCAGTGCTACTCCGGACATCAATCAGCCCCAGCATTTT. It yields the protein CSATPDINQPQHF.

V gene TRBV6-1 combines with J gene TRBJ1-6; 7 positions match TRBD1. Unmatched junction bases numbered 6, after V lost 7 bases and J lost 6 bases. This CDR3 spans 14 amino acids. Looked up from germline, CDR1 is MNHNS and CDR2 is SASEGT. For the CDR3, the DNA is TGTGCCAGCAAGGGGGCAGTCCGTAATTCACCCCTCCACTTT. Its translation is CASKGAVRNSPLHF.

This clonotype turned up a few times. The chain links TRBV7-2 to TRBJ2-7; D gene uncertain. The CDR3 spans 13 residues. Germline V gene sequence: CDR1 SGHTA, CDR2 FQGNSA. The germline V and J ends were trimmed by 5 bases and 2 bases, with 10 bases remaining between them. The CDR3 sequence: CASSPLLAYEQYF. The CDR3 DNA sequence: TGTGCCAGCAGCCCCCTCCTCGCCTACGAGCAGTACTTC. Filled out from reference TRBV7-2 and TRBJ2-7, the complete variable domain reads GAGVSQSPSNKVTEKGKDVELRCDPISGHTALYWYRQSLGQGLEFLIYFQGNSAPDKSGLPSDRFSAERTGGSVSTLTIQRTQQEDSAVYLCASSPLLAYEQYFGPGTRLTVT.

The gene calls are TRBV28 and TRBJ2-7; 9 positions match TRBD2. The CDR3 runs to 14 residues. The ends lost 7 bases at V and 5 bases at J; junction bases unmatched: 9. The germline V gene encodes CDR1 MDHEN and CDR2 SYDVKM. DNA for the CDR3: TGTGCCAGCATGGCGGGAGGGAGGTATGACGAGCAGTACTTC. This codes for CASMAGGRYDEQYF.

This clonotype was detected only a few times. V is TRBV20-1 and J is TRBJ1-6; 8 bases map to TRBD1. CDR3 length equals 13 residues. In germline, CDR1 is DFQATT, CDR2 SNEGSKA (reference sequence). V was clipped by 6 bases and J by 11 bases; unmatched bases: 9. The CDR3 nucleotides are TGCAGTGCGAGACAGGGGACAAGGACACCCCTCCACTTT. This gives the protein CSARQGTRTPLHF.